These T cell receptor beta chains were read from a single sample in a study of regulatory T cells in long-lasting Graves disease. TCRdb ran MiXCR on the multiplex PCR reads and lists one entry per CDR3 protein. The table lists a few hundred thousand distinct CDR3 sequences, around an eighth of them singletons. The same data also contributed to another study, on T cells in Graves' hyperthyroidism and ophthalmopathy.

Sequenced here: peripheral blood mononuclear cells (PBMCs), sampled at new diagnosis, from a patient treated with antithyroid drugs. Source of these receptors: a young man with Graves disease. Each CDR3 is given with its conserved first and last residue. Fields, in order: J gene, V gene, clone size, D gene, CDR3 DNA, CDR3 protein. A D gene is named only where the DNA matches it firmly. Size tells how often a clone was seen (once, few, many) or the class of an expanded clone, and some rows leave it out.

J: TRBJ2-2
V: TRBV12-3/TRBV12-4
size: many
D: NA
DNA: TGTGCCAGCAGTTTAAGGTCCCGGAACACCGGGGAGCTGTTTTTT
CDR3: CASSLRSRNTGELFF

J: TRBJ1-1
V: TRBV6-1
size: few
D: NA
DNA: TGTGCCGCCGCCGCAACGCCGAACACTGAAGCTTTCTTT
CDR3: CAAAATPNTEAFF

J: TRBJ1-1
V: TRBV5-4
size: NA
D: NA
DNA: TGTGCCAGCAGTCCTTCTTCCGGGGGCGGCACTGAAGCTTTCTTT
CDR3: CASSPSSGGGTEAFF

J: TRBJ1-1
V: TRBV29-1
size: many
D: NA
DNA: TGCAGCGTTGAAGATCTGGTTACGAACACTGAAGCTTTCTTT
CDR3: CSVEDLVTNTEAFF

J: TRBJ1-5
V: TRBV20-1
size: NA
D: NA
DNA: TGCAGTGCTAGAGATGTTGGGGGGGGGCGGCGGTCCCAGCATTTT
CDR3: CSARDVGGGRRSQHF

J: TRBJ2-7
V: TRBV7-2
size: many
D: NA
DNA: TGTGCCAGCAGCTTTCGAGGATCGAGCTCCTACGAGCAGTACTTC
CDR3: CASSFRGSSSYEQYF

J: TRBJ1-5
V: TRBV2
size: many
D: NA
DNA: TGTGCCAGCAGTGACAGGGTAAGCAATCAGCCCCAGCATTTT
CDR3: CASSDRVSNQPQHF

J: TRBJ2-7
V: TRBV29-1
size: many
D: TRBD1
DNA: TGCAGCGCTGACGGACAGGGTTACGACGAGCAGTACTTC
CDR3: CSADGQGYDEQYF

J: TRBJ1-1
V: TRBV6-9
size: many
D: NA
DNA: TGTGCCAGCAGTTATAAGATCTACACTGAAGCTTTCTTT
CDR3: CASSYKIYTEAFF

J: TRBJ2-1
V: TRBV5-6
size: many
D: NA
DNA: TGTGCCAGCAGCTTGGAAGGGGAGCAGTTCTTC
CDR3: CASSLEGEQFF

J: TRBJ1-4
V: TRBV30
size: many
D: NA
DNA: TGTGCCTGGAGTGGTAGTTCGCAATACGAAAAACTGTTTTTT
CDR3: CAWSGSSQYEKLFF

J: TRBJ1-5
V: TRBV15
size: many
D: TRBD1
DNA: TGTGCCACCAGCAGGGGCCACAGGGGCGGTCAGCCCCAGCATTTT
CDR3: CATSRGHRGGQPQHF

J: TRBJ2-5
V: TRBV20-1
size: NA
D: TRBD2
DNA: TGCAGTGCTGTGAGACGGGAGGAGGGTGGGGAGACCCAGTACTTC
CDR3: CSAVRREEGGETQYF

J: TRBJ1-1
V: TRBV11-2
size: many
D: NA
DNA: TGTGCCAGCAGCCTATCGACAGTGAACACTGAAGCTTTCTTT
CDR3: CASSLSTVNTEAFF

J: TRBJ2-1
V: TRBV18
size: NA
D: NA
DNA: TGTGCCAGCTCACCGAAGGATGAGCAGTTCTTC
CDR3: CASSPKDEQFF

J: TRBJ2-3
V: TRBV6-1
size: NA
D: TRBD1
DNA: TGTGCCAGCACCTCAGGGGGAGATACGCAGTATTTT
CDR3: CASTSGGDTQYF

J: TRBJ2-5
V: TRBV6-1
size: many
D: NA
DNA: TGTGCCAGCAGCCCAGGTCCGGGTAACCAAGAGACCCAGTACTTC
CDR3: CASSPGPGNQETQYF

J: TRBJ2-1
V: TRBV2
size: many
D: NA
DNA: TGTGCCAGCACCTTCCGGCTAGAGCAGTTCTTC
CDR3: CASTFRLEQFF

J: TRBJ2-1
V: TRBV9
size: NA
D: NA
DNA: TGTGCCAGCAGCGTAGTGCCGAATGAGCAGTTCTTC
CDR3: CASSVVPNEQFF

J: TRBJ2-7
V: TRBV7-9
size: many
D: NA
DNA: TGTGCCAGCAGCGTTTCCTATGGCGAGCAGTACTTC
CDR3: CASSVSYGEQYF

J: TRBJ2-1
V: TRBV12-3/TRBV12-4
size: NA
D: NA
DNA: TGTGCCAGCACTGGGGGGAGCCCCGCCTACAATGAGCAGTTCTTC
CDR3: CASTGGSPAYNEQFF

J: TRBJ1-2
V: TRBV29-1
size: NA
D: NA
DNA: TGCAGCGTTGGGCCTCATCAGGCTAACTATGGCTACACCTTC
CDR3: CSVGPHQANYGYTF

J: TRBJ2-7
V: TRBV19
size: few
D: NA
DNA: TGTGCCAGTAAGGCTCGCTCCGGGGAGCAGTACTTC
CDR3: CASKARSGEQYF

J: TRBJ2-4
V: TRBV20-1
size: many
D: NA
DNA: TGCAGTGCTAGTCCCGTTAAAAACATTCAGTACTTC
CDR3: CSASPVKNIQYF

J: TRBJ1-3
V: TRBV11-2
size: many
D: NA
DNA: TGTGCCAGCAGCTTAGATGGAAACACCATATATTTT
CDR3: CASSLDGNTIYF

J: TRBJ2-1
V: TRBV20-1
size: NA
D: NA
DNA: TGCAGTGCTAGGTATAGCTATGAGCAGTTCTTC
CDR3: CSARYSYEQFF

J: TRBJ2-5
V: TRBV28
size: many
D: NA
DNA: TGTGCCAGCGCATTCAGGGTATACGAGACCCAGTACTTC
CDR3: CASAFRVYETQYF

J: TRBJ1-2
V: TRBV12-3/TRBV12-4
size: many
D: NA
DNA: TGTGCCAGCAGCCCAACAGGGAGGGGTAGAGGCTACACCTTC
CDR3: CASSPTGRGRGYTF

J: TRBJ2-4
V: TRBV7-9
size: few
D: NA
DNA: TGTGCCAGCAGCCCCCCTAAGCGGGCGCAAGCCAAAAACATTCAGTACTTC
CDR3: CASSPPKRAQAKNIQYF

J: TRBJ2-1
V: TRBV10-2
size: few
D: NA
DNA: TGCGCCAGCAGTGCGGACAGACCTTACAATGAGCAGTTCTTC
CDR3: CASSADRPYNEQFF

J: TRBJ1-5
V: TRBV2
size: many
D: NA
DNA: TGTGCCAGCAGGGGGGAGGTCAATCAGCCCCAGCATTTT
CDR3: CASRGEVNQPQHF

J: TRBJ1-2
V: TRBV5-1
size: many
D: TRBD1
DNA: TGCGCCAGCAGCACGGACAGGGATGGCTACACCTTC
CDR3: CASSTDRDGYTF

J: TRBJ1-3
V: TRBV27
size: NA
D: TRBD1
DNA: TGTGCCAGCAGTCCCAGGGGGCAGCGAAACACCATATATTTT
CDR3: CASSPRGQRNTIYF

J: TRBJ2-3
V: TRBV3-1
size: few
D: TRBD2
DNA: TGTGCCAGCAGCCCCCCCACTAGCGGGCATCGCACAGATACGCAGTATTTT
CDR3: CASSPPTSGHRTDTQYF

J: TRBJ1-3
V: TRBV7-9
size: NA
D: NA
DNA: TGTGCCAGCACCCCGGTCCTTGGAAACACCATATATTTT
CDR3: CASTPVLGNTIYF

J: TRBJ2-3
V: TRBV2
size: many
D: TRBD2
DNA: TGTGCCAGCAGTGAACCTAGCGGTAGCACAGATACGCAGTATTTT
CDR3: CASSEPSGSTDTQYF

J: TRBJ2-1
V: TRBV9
size: NA
D: NA
DNA: TGTGCCAGCACCCCATTAGGGTCGGTGGCTGGTGAGCGGTTCTTC
CDR3: CASTPLGSVAGERFF

J: TRBJ2-5
V: TRBV20-1
size: many
D: NA
DNA: TGCAGTGCTAGAAGGAAACAAGAGACCCAGTACTTC
CDR3: CSARRKQETQYF

J: TRBJ1-6
V: TRBV5-6
size: NA
D: NA
DNA: TGTGCCAGCAGCCCCAGGGCGTCAGGGATAGCCCTCCACTTT
CDR3: CASSPRASGIALHF

J: TRBJ2-1
V: TRBV5-1
size: NA
D: TRBD1
DNA: TGCGCCAGCAGCAAAGATACCGGACAGGGGGCTGAGCAGTTCTTC
CDR3: CASSKDTGQGAEQFF

J: TRBJ2-5
V: TRBV4-2
size: NA
D: TRBD1
DNA: TGTGCCAGCAGCTTACAGGGGGAAGGGACCCAGTACTTC
CDR3: CASSLQGEGTQYF